The 30 T cell receptor beta chains reported below all come from one sample, sequenced in a study of cytomegalovirus exposure and HLA in healthy donors. The PCR contained 60 Vbeta and 13 Jbeta primers. Sequencing used immunoSEQ multiplex PCR; TCRdb keeps in-frame clones, though not all of them. The sample shows under 200,000 clones, around 77% of them seen only once. Sequenced input: PBMCs. These receptors were collected from a man in his 60s in good health and CMV-seronegative.

CDR3 nucleotides: TGTGCCAGCAGTTACGGAGATGAACTAGGTGGCTACACCTTC. It translates to CASSYGDELGGYTF. The chain combines TRBV6-6 with TRBJ1-2; D ambiguous. Germline values: CDR1 MNHNY, CDR2 SVGAGI (reference sequence). The CDR3 sequence is 14 residues long. Trimming stripped 2 bases from V and 7 bases from J, with 14 bases between.

The V call is TRBV29-1, the J call TRBJ2-5; the D gene is possibly TRBD2 (6 bases). Trimming left V 7 bases short and J 5 bases short, with 17 bases between. This CDR3 comprises 13 residues. Germline V gene sequence: CDR1 SQVTM, CDR2 ANQGSEA. The CDR3 DNA reads TGCAGCGCGACCGACTCGGGGGAGGAGACCCAGTACTTC. Translating it yields CSATDSGEETQYF.

V usage is TRBV4-2 and J usage is TRBJ2-2, with TRBD2 matching over 11 bases. V lost 4 bases and J lost 5; bases outside the gene matches: 15. Germline loops: CDR1 LGHNA, CDR2 YNFKEQ. The CDR3 consists of 19 residues. CDR3 coding DNA: TGTGCCAGCAGCCCCTCCGGGGTAGCGGGAGGGCTTAGAACCGGGGAGCTGTTTTTT. As protein: CASSPSGVAGGLRTGELFF.

The chain couples TRBV18 to TRBJ2-7; TRBD2 matches 13 bases. V lost 5 bases, J lost 2 bases, and 3 bases stayed unmatched. Germline assignment: CDR1 KGHSH and CDR2 LQKENI. This CDR3 region has 15 residues. DNA for the CDR3: TGTGCCAGCTCAGCTACTAGCGGGGGGGCCTACGAGCAGTACTTC. It yields the protein CASSATSGGAYEQYF.

Only a few counts were recorded for this clone. This chain uses TRBV6-4 with TRBJ1-5; D perhaps matches TRBD1 (6 bases). This CDR3 is built from 11 residues. With 9 bases removed from V and 6 bases from J, the gap between germline ends came to 9 bases. Looked up from germline, CDR1 is MRHNA and CDR2 is SNTAGT. CDR3 sequence: CARGRGQPQHF. The DNA for the CDR3 is TGTGCCAGGGGCAGGGGTCAGCCCCAGCATTTT.

The chain employs TRBV28 and TRBJ1-5; a possible D gene is TRBD1 (5 bases). Germline assignment: CDR1 MDHEN and CDR2 SYDVKM. The V gene lost 10 bases and the J gene lost 15 bases, with 22 bases spanning the gap. There are 12 residues in the CDR3. The CDR3 here is CATKISDSYMHF. CDR3 coding DNA: TGTGCCACCAAAATAAGCGACAGCTACATGCATTTT.

The genes are TRBV5-1 and TRBJ1-4; 8 nucleotides match TRBD1. CDR3 length: 13 amino acids. Germline V gives CDR1 SGHRS, CDR2 YFSETQ. V gave up 4 bases and J gave up 10 bases; unmatched junction bases: 6. The CDR3 nucleotides read TGCGCCAGCAGCACCGGACAGGGCGGAAAACTGTTTTTT. Protein: CASSTGQGGKLFF.

The rearrangement links TRBV5-6 to TRBJ2-7, with TRBD1 matching 10 bases. J was trimmed by 5 bases and V by 0 bases; bases with no gene match: 11. Germline CDR1 reads SGHDT; CDR2 reads YYEEEE. The CDR3 has 17 residues. The CDR3 spells CASSLEQDRGLRHEQYF. In DNA form, the CDR3 reads TGTGCCAGCAGCTTGGAGCAGGACAGGGGGTTGAGGCACGAGCAGTACTTC.

The rearrangement uses TRBV7-9 and TRBJ2-7; the D gene is possibly TRBD1 (6 bases). This CDR3 is built from 12 residues. Germline CDR1 SEHNR, CDR2 FQNEAQ (reference sequence). Trimming removed 5 bases at V and 6 bases at J, with 11 bases between. The DNA for the CDR3 is TGTGCCAGCAGCCCTACAGGGTTCGAGCAGTACTTC. Protein product: CASSPTGFEQYF. Variable domain in full (rest from reference TRBV7-9 and TRBJ2-7): DTGVSQNPRHKITKRGQNVTFRCDPISEHNRLYWYRQTLGQGPEFLTYFQNEAQLEKSRLLSDRFSAERPKGSFSTLEIQRTEQGDSAMYLCASSPTGFEQYFGPGTRLTVT.

The chain uses TRBV9 and TRBJ2-2; 9 nucleotides line up with TRBD2. Germline CDR1 SGDLS, CDR2 YYNGEE. This CDR3 is built from 16 residues. V gave up 0 bases and J gave up 5 bases; unmatched junction bases: 5. This CDR3 reads CASSVVSGSGTGELFF. Here the CDR3 DNA reads TGTGCCAGCAGCGTAGTTAGCGGGAGCGGAACCGGGGAGCTGTTTTTT.

V gene TRBV18 combines with J gene TRBJ2-7; D is possibly TRBD2 (6 bases). The CDR3 spans 15 residues. CDR1 is KGHSH, CDR2 LQKENI, per germline. V was clipped by 3 bases and J by 7 bases, with 19 bases between them. CDR3 bases: TGTGCCAGCTCACCGGCAGGGCGGGGTCTGAAGGAGCAGTACTTC. Its translation is CASSPAGRGLKEQYF.

The chain employs TRBV2 and TRBJ1-5, with 7 bases lining up with TRBD1. Germline-derived CDR1 and CDR2 are SNHLY and FYNNEI. The J segment lost 0 bases and the V segment lost 7 bases, leaving 3 bases of the junction unmatched. The CDR3 sequence is 14 residues long. The CDR3 sequence is CASTGQVSNQPQHF. CDR3 DNA sequence: TGTGCCAGCACTGGACAGGTTAGCAATCAGCCCCAGCATTTT.

This rearrangement joins TRBV5-1 to TRBJ2-3, with 7 bases aligning to TRBD2. Germline CDR1 is SGHRS and CDR2 is YFSETQ. The CDR3 extends over 15 amino acids. V shed 3 bases and J 2 bases; nucleotides not matched to a gene: 6. The CDR3 reads CASSYSGTTTDTQYF. The CDR3 bases are TGCGCCAGCAGCTATTCAGGGACTACCACAGATACGCAGTATTTT.

V and J are TRBV19 and TRBJ2-7; 8 positions match TRBD1. The CDR3 covers 15 residues. Trimming removed 4 bases from V and 1 base from J; junction bases left unmatched: 6. Germline V gene sequence: CDR1 LNHDA, CDR2 SQIVND (reference sequence). For the CDR3, the DNA is TGTGCCAGTAGTACCCAGGGACAGGAGTCCTACGAGCAGTACTTC. Encoded protein: CASSTQGQESYEQYF.

This clone was recorded a few times. V is TRBV5-1 and J is TRBJ1-5; 9 nucleotides match TRBD1. Germline V lookup: CDR1 SGHRS, CDR2 YFSETQ. V dropped 4 bases and J dropped 6; count of bases not matched to a gene: 5. The CDR3 loop spans 14 amino acids. The CDR3 DNA is TGCGCCAGCAGCCGGACAGGGGATGGTCAGCCCCAGCATTTT. Translating gives CASSRTGDGQPQHF.

The chain couples TRBV10-1 to TRBJ2-2; D unresolved. Between the trimmed V and J ends, which lost 2 bases and 8 bases, there was a span of 12 bases. The CDR3 covers 14 residues. Germline V gene data show CDR1 as WNHNN and CDR2 as SYGVQD (reference sequence). The CDR3 DNA reads TGCGCCAGCAGTGAGCCTGGCGGCTCTGGGGAGCTGTTTTTT. The encoded protein is CASSEPGGSGELFF.

The chain has TRBV7-8 and TRBJ2-7; TRBD1 agrees at 9 bases. This CDR3 comprises 15 residues. The V segment lost 5 bases and the J segment 1 base; nucleotides outside the gene matches: 6. The germline CDR1 and CDR2 sequences are SGHVS and FQNEAQ. The CDR3, as DNA: TGTGCCAGCAGCGTACGGACAGGGGTTTCCTACGAGCAGTACTTC. It codes for CASSVRTGVSYEQYF.

V is TRBV28 and J is TRBJ2-3, with TRBD2 matching over 10 bases. There are 15 residues in the CDR3. V was clipped by 8 bases and J by 2 bases; unmatched bases: 7. Per germline, CDR1 MDHEN and CDR2 SYDVKM. The CDR3 sequence: CASSVAGGLTDTQYF. CDR3 sequence (DNA): TGTGCCAGCTCAGTAGCGGGAGGTCTCACAGATACGCAGTATTTT. Together with reference TRBV28 and TRBJ2-3, the CDR3 gives the full variable domain: DVKVTQSSRYLVKRTGEKVFLECVQDMDHENMFWYRQDPGLGLRLIYFSYDVKMKEKGDIPEGYSVSREKKERFSLILESASTNQTSMYLCASSVAGGLTDTQYFGPGTRLTVL.

This rearrangement joins TRBV6-5 to TRBJ2-2; possibly TRBD1 for D (5 bases). Trimming cost V 5 bases and J 4 bases, with 8 bases left between them. Germline V gives CDR1 MNHEY, CDR2 SVGAGI. The CDR3 spans 13 residues. The CDR3, as DNA: TGTGCCAGCAGTCCGACAGTCACCGGGGAGCTGTTTTTT. Its translation: CASSPTVTGELFF.

This clone was counted only a few times. The J gene is TRBJ2-1, the V gene TRBV4-1; 9 bases line up with TRBD1. J gave up 2 bases and V 3 bases, and 5 bases lay outside the gene matches. The germline V gene encodes CDR1 MGHRA and CDR2 YSYEKL. The CDR3 runs to 16 residues. Written as DNA, the CDR3 is TGCGCCAGCAGCCAGAGCGACAGGGGGGCCTACAATGAGCAGTTCTTC. As protein: CASSQSDRGAYNEQFF.

This chain joins TRBV19 and TRBJ1-2; D not certain. Looked up from germline, CDR1 is LNHDA and CDR2 is SQIVND (reference sequence). The CDR3 covers 14 residues. The V gene lost 1 base and the J gene lost 2 bases, with 8 bases spanning the gap. The CDR3 DNA reads TGTGCCAGTAGTATAGGGCGCGGAAACTATGGCTACACCTTC. Protein: CASSIGRGNYGYTF. Filled out from reference TRBV19 and TRBJ1-2, the complete variable domain reads DGGITQSPKYLFRKEGQNVTLSCEQNLNHDAMYWYRQDPGQGLRLIYYSQIVNDFQKGDIAEGYSVSREKKESFPLTVTSAQKNPTAFYLCASSIGRGNYGYTFGSGTRLTVV.

V and J are TRBV9 and TRBJ1-5; no clear D gene. This CDR3 contains 15 residues. V lost 0 bases, J lost 6 bases, and 13 bases lay in between. Germline V CDR1 and CDR2: SGDLS, YYNGEE. The CDR3 nucleotides read TGTGCCAGCAGCGTAGAAGGAACAGCCGGTCAGCCCCAGCATTTT. Translating gives CASSVEGTAGQPQHF.

This chain connects TRBV7-7 to TRBJ2-1; 12 bases align to TRBD2. The CDR3 contains 16 residues. The germline V gene encodes CDR1 SSHAT and CDR2 FNYEAQ (reference sequence). V trimming: 5 bases; J trimming: 6 bases; junction bases outside the gene matches: 8. CDR3: CASSPSPSGRANEQFF. The CDR3 DNA reads as TGTGCCAGCAGCCCAAGCCCTAGCGGGAGGGCCAATGAGCAGTTCTTC.

The chain employs TRBV19 and TRBJ2-7, with a weak D call TRBD1 (5 bases). V lost 3 bases and J lost 2, with 17 bases in between. The CDR3 length is 16 residues. CDR1 LNHDA and CDR2 SQIVND come from the germline V gene (reference sequence). CDR3 DNA: TGTGCCAGTAGTATTACAGGATCTCCACATACCTACGAGCAGTACTTC. Protein: CASSITGSPHTYEQYF.

J is TRBJ2-5 and V is TRBV10-2, with 7 bases that match TRBD1. The V gene's germline CDR1 is WSHSY and CDR2 SAAADI. The CDR3 has 14 residues. Germline trimming cut 10 bases from V and 1 base from J; bases unmatched to any gene: 9. This chain's CDR3 is CATAWTGPQETQYF. In DNA form, the CDR3 reads TGCGCCACCGCCTGGACAGGTCCCCAAGAGACCCAGTACTTC.

The chain joins TRBV30 to TRBJ1-4; no definite D call. CDR1 is GTSNPN, CDR2 SVGIG, per germline (reference sequence). The CDR3 spans 13 residues. V was shortened by 0 bases and J by 7 bases, with 9 bases between the two germline ends. The CDR3 nucleotides are TGTGCCTGGAGTGTACGGTTCGGTGAAAAACTGTTTTTT. As protein: CAWSVRFGEKLFF.

V gene TRBV2 combines with J gene TRBJ2-1; TRBD2 matches 10 bases. Germline V gene lookup returns CDR1 SNHLY and CDR2 FYNNEI. This CDR3 region has 15 residues. Trimming at V came to 2 bases and at J to 7 bases, leaving 5 bases not matched to a gene. The CDR3 bases are TGTGCCAGCAGTGAAAGGCTAGCGGGGGTTAATGAGCAGTTCTTC. It is translated as CASSERLAGVNEQFF.

The genes are TRBV4-3 and TRBJ2-7; possible D gene TRBD2, 5 bases. Germline values: CDR1 LGHNA, CDR2 YSLEER. With 0 bases removed from V and 3 bases from J, the gap between germline ends came to 9 bases. The CDR3 contains 14 residues. DNA for the CDR3: TGCGCCAGCAGCCAAGATGCGGGTTACTACGAGCAGTACTTC. Encoded protein: CASSQDAGYYEQYF.

The rearrangement joins TRBV2 to TRBJ1-4; the match to TRBD1 covers 9 bases. In germline, CDR1 is SNHLY, CDR2 FYNNEI. Trimming cost V 9 bases and J 5 bases; bases outside gene matches: 4. The CDR3 runs 13 residues. CDR3 nucleotides: TGTGCCAGTTTAGACAGGGGGAATGAAAAACTGTTTTTT. This sequence encodes CASLDRGNEKLFF.

The chain employs TRBV5-1 and TRBJ2-2; D gene unclear. Germline V gene lookup returns CDR1 SGHRS and CDR2 YFSETQ. Trimming left V 1 base short and J 2 bases short, with 9 bases between. There are 15 residues in the CDR3. DNA for the CDR3: TGCGCCAGCAGCTTGTACAGCTCTAACACCGGGGAGCTGTTTTTT. This gives the protein CASSLYSSNTGELFF.